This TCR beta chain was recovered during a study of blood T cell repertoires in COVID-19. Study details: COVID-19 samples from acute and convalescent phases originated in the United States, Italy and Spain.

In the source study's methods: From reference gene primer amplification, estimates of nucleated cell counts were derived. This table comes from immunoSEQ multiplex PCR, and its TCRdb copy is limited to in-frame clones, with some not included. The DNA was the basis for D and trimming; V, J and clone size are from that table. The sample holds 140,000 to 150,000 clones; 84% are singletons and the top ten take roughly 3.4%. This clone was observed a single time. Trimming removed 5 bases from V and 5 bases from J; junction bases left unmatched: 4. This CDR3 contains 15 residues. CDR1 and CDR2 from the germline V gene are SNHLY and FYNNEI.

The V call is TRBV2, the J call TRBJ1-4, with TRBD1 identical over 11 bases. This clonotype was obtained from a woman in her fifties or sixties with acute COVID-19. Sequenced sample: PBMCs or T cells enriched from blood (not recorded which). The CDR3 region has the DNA TGTGCCAGCAGTCCAGGGGACAGGGGGAATGAAAAACTGTTTTTT. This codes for CASSPGDRGNEKLFF.